This TCR beta chain stems from a study of tumor-infiltrating lymphocytes in primary liver carcinoma. To note about this clonotype: The antigen is undetermined. This could be a read error, since a much larger clone is one nucleotide away.

cDNA specific to TCR beta was made from 500 to 650 ng of total RNA, with a constant-region primer employed for priming. Three nested multiplex PCR rounds of slightly modified ARM-PCR generated TCR beta libraries. TCRdb used MiXCR to reprocess the multiplex PCR reads, holding one entry per CDR3 protein. The data contain about 74,000 distinct CDR3 sequences, more than 60% of them singletons. Co-extraction of RNA and DNA was performed on 20-30 mg of unsorted bulk tissue. The study's findings and limits: For tumor-adjacent and tumor-blood pairs, overlap was less than that seen for tumor region pairs.

Sequenced input: liver tumor tissue from sampling region 4. Described subset: tumor region T4, right-lateral pole. This sequence originates from a man aged 35 to 55 with primary liver carcinoma and hepatitis B virus infection.

The CDR3 here is CASSYNLAGFGNEQFF. The CDR3 region has the DNA TGTGCCAGCAGTTACAACCTAGCGGGATTCGGTAATGAGCAGTTCTTC. The chain is built from TRBV6-2 or TRBV6-3 and TRBJ2-1, with 9 bases fitting TRBD2. The V gene's germline CDR1 is MNHEY and CDR2 SVGEGT. The J segment lost 7 bases and the V segment lost 2 bases, leaving 9 bases of the junction unmatched. The CDR3 is 16 amino acids.